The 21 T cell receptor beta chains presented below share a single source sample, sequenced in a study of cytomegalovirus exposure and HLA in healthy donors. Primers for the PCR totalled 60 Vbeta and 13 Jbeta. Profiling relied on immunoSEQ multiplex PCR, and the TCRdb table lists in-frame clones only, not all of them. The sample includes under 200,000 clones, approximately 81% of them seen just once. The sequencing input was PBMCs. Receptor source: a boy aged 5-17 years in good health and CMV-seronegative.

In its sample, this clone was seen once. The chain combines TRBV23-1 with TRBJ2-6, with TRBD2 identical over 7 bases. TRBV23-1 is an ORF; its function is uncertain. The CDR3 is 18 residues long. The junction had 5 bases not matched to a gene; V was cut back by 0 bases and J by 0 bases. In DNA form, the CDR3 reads TGCGCCAGCAGTCAATCCGGGGAGGGGTCCTCTGGGGCCAACGTCCTGACTTTC. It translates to CASSQSGEGSSGANVLTF.

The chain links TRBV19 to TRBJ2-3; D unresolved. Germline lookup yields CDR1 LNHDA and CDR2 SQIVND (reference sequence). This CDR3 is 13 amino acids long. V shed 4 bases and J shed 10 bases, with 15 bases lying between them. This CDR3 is CASSTPSLPPQYF. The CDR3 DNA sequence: TGTGCCAGTAGTACCCCGAGCCTTCCCCCGCAGTATTTT.

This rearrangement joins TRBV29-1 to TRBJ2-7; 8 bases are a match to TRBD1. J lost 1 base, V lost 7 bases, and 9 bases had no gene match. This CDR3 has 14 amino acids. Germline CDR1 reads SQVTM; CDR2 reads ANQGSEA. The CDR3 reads CSALDTGGSYEQYF. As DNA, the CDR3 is TGCAGCGCCCTCGACACAGGGGGGTCCTACGAGCAGTACTTC.

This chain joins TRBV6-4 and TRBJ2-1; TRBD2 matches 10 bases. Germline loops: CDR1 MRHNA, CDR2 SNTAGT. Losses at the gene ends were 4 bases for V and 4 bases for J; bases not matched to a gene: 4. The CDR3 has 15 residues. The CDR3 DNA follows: TGTGCCAGCAGTGCAGGGACTAGCGATTACAATGAGCAGTTCTTC. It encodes CASSAGTSDYNEQFF.

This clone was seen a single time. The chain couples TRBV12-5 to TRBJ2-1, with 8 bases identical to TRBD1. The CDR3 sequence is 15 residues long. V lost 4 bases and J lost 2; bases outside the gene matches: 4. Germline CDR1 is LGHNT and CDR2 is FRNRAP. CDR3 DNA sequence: TGTGCTAGTGGTTCCGGACAGGGACCCTACAATGAGCAGTTCTTC. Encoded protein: CASGSGQGPYNEQFF.

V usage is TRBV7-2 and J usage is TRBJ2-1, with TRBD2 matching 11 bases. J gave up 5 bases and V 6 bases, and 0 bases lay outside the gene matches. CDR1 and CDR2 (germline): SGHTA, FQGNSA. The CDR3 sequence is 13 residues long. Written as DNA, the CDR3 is TGTGCCAGCAGACTAGCGGGAGACAATGAGCAGTTCTTC. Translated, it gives CASRLAGDNEQFF.

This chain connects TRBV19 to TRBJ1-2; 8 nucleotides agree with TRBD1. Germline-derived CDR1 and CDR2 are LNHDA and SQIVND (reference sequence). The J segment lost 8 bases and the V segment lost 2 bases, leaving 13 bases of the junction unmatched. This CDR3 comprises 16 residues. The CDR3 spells CASSISQGDRRKGYTF. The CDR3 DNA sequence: TGTGCCAGTAGTATAAGCCAAGGGGACAGGAGGAAGGGCTACACCTTC.

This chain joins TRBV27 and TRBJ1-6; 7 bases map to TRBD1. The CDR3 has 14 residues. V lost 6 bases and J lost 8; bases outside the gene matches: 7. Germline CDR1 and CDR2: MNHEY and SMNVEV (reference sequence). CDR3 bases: TGTGCCAGCAGCCCGGACAGGAACTATTCACCCCTCCACTTT. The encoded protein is CASSPDRNYSPLHF.

The CDR3 protein is CAISEGRGRADTQYF. DNA of the CDR3: TGTGCCATCAGTGAAGGCAGGGGGCGAGCAGATACGCAGTATTTT. The chain is built from TRBV10-3 and TRBJ2-3; 8 nucleotides agree with TRBD1. J lost 4 bases, V lost 3 bases, and 6 bases had no gene match. Germline loops: CDR1 ENHRY, CDR2 SYGVKD. The CDR3 spans 15 residues.

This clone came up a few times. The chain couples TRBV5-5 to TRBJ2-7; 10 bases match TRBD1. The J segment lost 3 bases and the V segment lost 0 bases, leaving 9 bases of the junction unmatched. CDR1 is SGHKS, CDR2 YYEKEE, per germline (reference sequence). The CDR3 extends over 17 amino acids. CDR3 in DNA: TGTGCCAGCAGCTTGGAAGTGCGCAGGACAGGGGGCTACGAGCAGTACTTC. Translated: CASSLEVRRTGGYEQYF.

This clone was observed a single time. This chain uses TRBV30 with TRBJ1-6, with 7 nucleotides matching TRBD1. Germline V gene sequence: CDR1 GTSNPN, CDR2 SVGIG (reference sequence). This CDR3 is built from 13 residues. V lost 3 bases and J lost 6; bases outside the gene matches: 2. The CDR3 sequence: CAWSDRANSPLHF. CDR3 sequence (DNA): TGTGCCTGGAGCGACAGGGCTAATTCACCCCTCCACTTT.

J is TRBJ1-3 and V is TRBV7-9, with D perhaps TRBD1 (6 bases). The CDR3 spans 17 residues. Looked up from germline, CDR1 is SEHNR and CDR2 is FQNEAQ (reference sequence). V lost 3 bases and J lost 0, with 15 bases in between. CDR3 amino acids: CASSLGHSFRSGNTIYF. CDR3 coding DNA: TGTGCCAGCAGCTTGGGACACAGTTTCCGCTCTGGAAACACCATATATTTT.

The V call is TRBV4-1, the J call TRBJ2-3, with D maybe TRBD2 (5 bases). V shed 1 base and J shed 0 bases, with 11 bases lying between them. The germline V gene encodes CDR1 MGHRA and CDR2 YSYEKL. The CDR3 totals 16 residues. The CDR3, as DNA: TGCGCCAGCAGCCAAGTCGGCGGGTCTAGCACAGATACGCAGTATTTT. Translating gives CASSQVGGSSTDTQYF.

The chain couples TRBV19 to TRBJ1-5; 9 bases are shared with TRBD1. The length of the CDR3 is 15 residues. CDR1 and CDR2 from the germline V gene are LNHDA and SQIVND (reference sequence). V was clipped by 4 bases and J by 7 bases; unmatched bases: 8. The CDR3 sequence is CASSTSGQGGQPQHF. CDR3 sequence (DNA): TGTGCCAGTAGTACCTCGGGACAGGGCGGGCAGCCCCAGCATTTT.

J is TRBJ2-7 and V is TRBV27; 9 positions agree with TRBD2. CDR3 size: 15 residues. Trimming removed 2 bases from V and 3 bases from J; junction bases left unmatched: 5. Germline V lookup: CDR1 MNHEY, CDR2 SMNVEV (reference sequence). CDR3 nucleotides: TGTGCCAGCAGTTTAGCGGGGGGGCCGGGCTACGAGCAGTACTTC. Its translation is CASSLAGGPGYEQYF.

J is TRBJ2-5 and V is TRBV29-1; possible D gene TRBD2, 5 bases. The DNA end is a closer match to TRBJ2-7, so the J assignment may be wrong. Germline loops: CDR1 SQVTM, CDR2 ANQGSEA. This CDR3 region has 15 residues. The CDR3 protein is CSVEVWRQNYYEQYF. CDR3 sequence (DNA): TGCAGCGTTGAAGTATGGAGGCAGAACTACTACGAGCAGTACTTC.

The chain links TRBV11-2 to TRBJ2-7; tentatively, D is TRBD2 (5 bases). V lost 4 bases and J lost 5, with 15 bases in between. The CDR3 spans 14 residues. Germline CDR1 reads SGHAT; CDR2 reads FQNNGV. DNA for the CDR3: TGTGCCAGCAGCTCCGAGCGGAAGGGTCACGAGCAGTACTTC. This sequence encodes CASSSERKGHEQYF. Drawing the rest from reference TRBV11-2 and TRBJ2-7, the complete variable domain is EAGVAQSPRYKIIEKRQSVAFWCNPISGHATLYWYQQILGQGPKLLIQFQNNGVVDDSQLPKDRFSAERLKGVDSTLKIQPAKLEDSAVYLCASSSERKGHEQYFGPGTRLTVT.

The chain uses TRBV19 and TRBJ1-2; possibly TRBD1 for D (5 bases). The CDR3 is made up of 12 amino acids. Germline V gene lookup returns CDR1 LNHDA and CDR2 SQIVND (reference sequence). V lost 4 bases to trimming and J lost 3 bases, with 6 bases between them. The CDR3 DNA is TGTGCCAGTAGTACAGGGCACTATGGCTACACCTTC. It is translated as CASSTGHYGYTF.

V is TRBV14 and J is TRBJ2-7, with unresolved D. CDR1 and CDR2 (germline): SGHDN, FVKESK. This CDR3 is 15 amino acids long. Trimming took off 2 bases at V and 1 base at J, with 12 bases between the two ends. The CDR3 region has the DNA TGTGCCAGCAGCCAAACCTGGCAGGATTCCTACGAGCAGTACTTC. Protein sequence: CASSQTWQDSYEQYF.

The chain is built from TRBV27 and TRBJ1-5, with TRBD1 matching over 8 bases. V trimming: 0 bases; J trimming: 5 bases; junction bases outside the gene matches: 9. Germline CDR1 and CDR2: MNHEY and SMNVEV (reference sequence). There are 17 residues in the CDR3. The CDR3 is CASSLSPPDRGDQPQHF. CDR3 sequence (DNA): TGTGCCAGCAGTTTATCTCCCCCTGACAGGGGAGATCAGCCCCAGCATTTT.

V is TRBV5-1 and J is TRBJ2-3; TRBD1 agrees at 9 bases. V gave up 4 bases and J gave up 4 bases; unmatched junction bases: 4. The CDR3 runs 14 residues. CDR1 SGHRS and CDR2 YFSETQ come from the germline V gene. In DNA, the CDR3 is TGCGCCAGCAGCCCGGGACAGGGACCAGATACGCAGTATTTT. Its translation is CASSPGQGPDTQYF.